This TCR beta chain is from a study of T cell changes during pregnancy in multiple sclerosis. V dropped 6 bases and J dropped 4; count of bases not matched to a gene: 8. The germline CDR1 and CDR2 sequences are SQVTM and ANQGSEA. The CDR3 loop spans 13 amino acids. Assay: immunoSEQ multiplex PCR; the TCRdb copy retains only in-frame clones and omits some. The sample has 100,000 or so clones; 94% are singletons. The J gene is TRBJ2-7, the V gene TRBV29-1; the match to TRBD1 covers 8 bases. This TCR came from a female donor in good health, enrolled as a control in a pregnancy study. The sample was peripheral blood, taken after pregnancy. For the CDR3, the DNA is TGCAGCGTCCGGGGGCAGGGGGCATACGAGCAGTACTTC. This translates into CSVRGQGAYEQYF.